A selection of T cell receptor beta chains follows, all from one sample in a study of cytomegalovirus exposure and HLA in healthy donors. Clones were sequenced by immunoSEQ multiplex PCR, and TCRdb holds only the in-frame ones, with some missing. The sample has more than 95,000 clones, more than 65% seen once. Material: PBMCs. All receptors come from a woman between 40 and 50 years old in good health and CMV-seropositive. CDR3s include the opening cysteine and the closing phenylalanine or tryptophan. The size entry is marked missing in some rows and otherwise reads once, few, many or a size class.

v_gene	abundance	CDR3aa
TRBV7-9	-	CASSSGIYGYTF
TRBV4-1	-	CASSRASSDSYGYTF
TRBV5-1	-	CASSLDRSTDTQYF
TRBV6-1	-	CASLSVPGTGEGYTF
TRBV7-7	-	CASTASRTGELFF
TRBV18	-	CASSRSGTGPFMNTEAFF
TRBV18	-	CASSPGTLVSNTGELFF
TRBV2	-	CASPGQGSVNEQFF
TRBV28	-	CASSLPGIPYEQYF
TRBV6-5	-	CASKSQNSYEQYF
TRBV6-1	few	CASSESRWRGYTF
TRBV6-5	-	CASSYSPTSTDTQYF
TRBV7-2	-	CASSSYGGTEAFF
TRBV2	-	CASTGTGIDGYTF